These T cell receptor beta chains were read from a single sample in a study of regulatory T cells in long-lasting Graves disease. TCRdb re-derived calls from the multiplex PCR reads in MiXCR, one entry per CDR3 protein. The data contain fewer than 550,000 distinct CDR3 sequences, approximately 21% of them singletons. The sample was peripheral blood mononuclear cells (PBMCs), taken when the disease was refractory, from a patient treated with antithyroid drugs. The receptors derive from a female donor with Graves disease. Both conserved end residues are part of each CDR3. A D gene is named only where the DNA matches it firmly. Not all rows give a size; the values are once, few, many and, for expanded clones, a class.

clone_size	d_call	v_call	j_call	cdr3_aa	cdr3_nt
many	.	TRBV25-1	TRBJ2-5	CASSEMGNQETQYF	TGTGCCAGCAGTGAAATGGGGAACCAAGAGACCCAGTACTTC
many	TRBD1	TRBV2	TRBJ1-2	CASSLFTGGGYGYTF	TGTGCCAGCAGTTTGTTTACAGGGGGAGGGTATGGCTACACCTTC
many	.	TRBV28	TRBJ2-5	CASGAVRLGEETQYF	TGTGCCAGCGGTGCGGTTAGGCTAGGGGAAGAGACCCAGTACTTC
.	TRBD1	TRBV20-1	TRBJ2-7	CGARDRGYEQYF	TGCGGTGCCCGAGACAGGGGCTACGAGCAGTACTTC
many	.	TRBV28	TRBJ1-1	CASSGAWNTEAFF	TGTGCCAGCAGTGGGGCTTGGAACACTGAAGCTTTCTTT
many	TRBD1	TRBV28	TRBJ1-1	CANRVDRAEAFF	TGTGCCAACAGGGTTGACAGGGCTGAAGCTTTCTTT
few	TRBD1	TRBV7-2	TRBJ2-2	CASSFTGGTGEPFF	TGTGCCAGCAGCTTTACAGGGGGCACCGGGGAGCCGTTTTTT
many	.	TRBV11-2	TRBJ2-7	CASSLEIGWAYEQYF	TGTGCCAGCAGCTTAGAGATTGGCTGGGCCTACGAGCAGTACTTC
.	.	TRBV29-1	TRBJ2-2	CSVESAASNAGELFF	TGCAGCGTTGAGTCCGCGGCCTCGAATGCCGGGGAGCTGTTTTTT
many	.	TRBV24-1	TRBJ2-2	CATSDGLGSTGELFF	TGTGCCACCAGTGACGGACTCGGGAGCACCGGGGAGCTGTTTTTT
.	.	TRBV30	TRBJ2-5	CARSQDTTYF	TGTGCCCGGAGTCAGGACACCACGTACTTC
.	.	TRBV7-3	TRBJ2-3	CASGRAITDTQYF	TGTGCCAGCGGCCGGGCCATCACAGATACGCAGTATTTT
few	.	TRBV7-9	TRBJ2-1	CASSLEQVYVREQFF	TGTGCCAGCAGCTTAGAACAGGTTTATGTGCGGGAGCAGTTCTTC
.	.	TRBV7-9	TRBJ1-4	CASSRQGTGEKLFF	TGTGCCAGCAGCCGTCAGGGTACCGGTGAAAAACTGTTTTTT
.	TRBD1	TRBV10-3	TRBJ2-2	CAISPRDRVDTGELFF	TGTGCCATCAGCCCCCGGGACAGGGTAGACACCGGGGAGCTGTTTTTT
many	TRBD2	TRBV7-2	TRBJ2-5	CASSFPLAGRAGGETQYF	TGTGCCAGCAGCTTCCCGCTAGCGGGAAGGGCTGGAGGGGAGACCCAGTACTTC
.	.	TRBV19	TRBJ1-2	CASSMGEGNYGYTF	TGTGCCAGTAGTATGGGGGAAGGAAACTATGGCTACACCTTC
many	.	TRBV28	TRBJ1-6	CASSLYKDNSPLHF	TGTGCCAGCAGTTTATACAAGGATAATTCACCCCTCCACTTT
.	.	TRBV7-2	TRBJ1-5	CASSPEAQPNQPQHF	TGTGCCAGCAGCCCAGAAGCCCAGCCAAATCAGCCCCAGCATTTT
many	.	TRBV12-3/TRBV12-4	TRBJ1-1	CASSVGDGLNTEAFF	TGTGCCAGCAGCGTAGGGGACGGTTTGAACACTGAAGCTTTCTTT
.	.	TRBV3-1	TRBJ1-5	CASSQGGGGQPQHF	TGTGCCAGCAGCCAAGGGGGGGGGGGTCAGCCCCAGCATTTT
many	TRBD1	TRBV28	TRBJ2-7	CASRQTGAYEQYF	TGTGCCAGCAGACAAACAGGGGCCTACGAGCAGTACTTC
.	TRBD1	TRBV5-1	TRBJ2-7	CASSLAPGDRAQSYEQYF	TGCGCCAGCAGCTTGGCCCCAGGAGACAGGGCCCAATCCTACGAGCAGTACTTC
many	TRBD2	TRBV6-1	TRBJ2-7	CATRSGSSEQYF	TGTGCCACCAGGAGCGGGAGTTCCGAGCAGTACTTC
.	TRBD2	TRBV30	TRBJ2-7	CAWVAGLGSYEQYF	TGTGCCTGGGTAGCGGGATTAGGTTCCTACGAGCAGTACTTC
.	.	TRBV3-1	TRBJ2-2	CASTRGPEGSGELFF	TGTGCCAGCACCAGGGGACCCGAGGGGTCCGGGGAGCTGTTTTTT
many	.	TRBV12-3/TRBV12-4	TRBJ2-5	CASSLQQYQETQYF	TGTGCCAGCAGTTTACAACAGTACCAAGAGACCCAGTACTTC
.	.	TRBV19	TRBJ1-1	CASSSGLGTEAFF	TGTGCCAGTAGTTCAGGGTTGGGCACTGAAGCTTTCTTT
many	.	TRBV6-1	TRBJ2-7	CATGGDEQYF	TGTGCCACCGGCGGTGATGAGCAGTACTTC
many	.	TRBV27	TRBJ1-4	CASSLSGALYEKLFF	TGTGCCAGCAGTTTAAGTGGGGCACTCTATGAAAAACTGTTTTTT
.	.	TRBV14	TRBJ1-3	CASSHELRTAGNTIYF	TGTGCCAGCAGCCACGAGTTGAGGACGGCTGGAAACACCATATATTTT
few	.	TRBV30	TRBJ1-1	CAWSDDETGLLTEAFF	TGTGCCTGGAGTGATGACGAAACGGGGCTGCTCACTGAAGCTTTCTTT
few	TRBD1	TRBV29-1	TRBJ1-6	CNPSGTGATRLHF	TGCAACCCTTCGGGGACAGGGGCGACCCGCCTCCACTTT
.	TRBD2	TRBV6-2/TRBV6-3	TRBJ2-1	CASSKNPGLAGGGEQFF	TGTGCCAGCAGTAAAAATCCGGGACTAGCGGGAGGGGGTGAGCAGTTCTTC
.	.	TRBV28	TRBJ1-2	CASSLQGFGYGYTF	TGTGCCAGCAGTTTACAGGGGTTCGGCTATGGCTACACCTTC
.	TRBD2	TRBV6-2/TRBV6-3	TRBJ2-1	CASSYSRLAGVDEQFF	TGTGCCAGCAGTTACTCGAGGCTAGCGGGAGTGGATGAGCAGTTCTTC
many	TRBD1	TRBV15	TRBJ2-5	CATSRDLRGQGAIKTQYF	TGTGCCACCAGCAGAGATCTTAGAGGGCAGGGGGCTATCAAGACCCAGTACTTC
many	.	TRBV28	TRBJ1-1	CASSLRDTNTEAFF	TGTGCCAGCAGTTTACGGGACACAAACACTGAAGCTTTCTTT
few	.	TRBV29-1	TRBJ1-3	CSVAVDPSGNTIYF	TGCAGCGTTGCGGTAGACCCCTCTGGAAACACCATATATTTT
many	.	TRBV28	TRBJ2-7	CASTRSPAAEQYF	TGTGCCAGCACCCGGAGTCCCGCGGCCGAGCAGTACTTC
.	.	TRBV28	TRBJ2-7	CASSLASDYVQYF	TGTGCCAGCAGTTTGGCTAGCGATTATGTGCAGTACTTC
.	TRBD1	TRBV30	TRBJ2-2	CAWSRGHTGELFF	TGTGCCTGGAGCAGGGGGCACACCGGGGAGCTGTTTTTT
many	.	TRBV2	TRBJ1-2	CANGLNYGYTF	TGTGCTAACGGTTTAAACTATGGCTACACCTTC
few	.	TRBV28	TRBJ1-2	CASSFVLGDYGYTF	TGTGCCAGCAGTTTTGTGTTGGGGGACTATGGCTACACCTTC
few	TRBD1	TRBV11-2	TRBJ2-6	CASSLYRQGATGANVLTF	TGTGCCAGCAGCCTTTATAGACAGGGCGCTACTGGGGCCAACGTCCTGACTTTC
.	.	TRBV3-1	TRBJ1-3	CASSLYVGSGNTIYF	TGTGCCAGCTCATTGTACGTGGGTTCTGGAAACACCATATATTTT
.	.	TRBV28	TRBJ2-6	CASRNGPSGANVLTF	TGTGCCAGCAGGAATGGGCCGTCTGGGGCCAACGTCCTGACTTTC
.	TRBD2	TRBV9	TRBJ2-5	CASSVGTSGYLTGETQYF	TGTGCCAGCAGCGTCGGGACTAGCGGGTATCTCACCGGGGAGACCCAGTACTTC
many	.	TRBV5-8	TRBJ1-1	CASTPPPQGKGTEAFF	TGTGCCAGCACCCCGCCCCCTCAGGGGAAGGGAACTGAAGCTTTCTTT
.	.	TRBV6-1	TRBJ1-5	CASRDTESNQPQHF	TGTGCCAGCAGGGACACAGAGAGCAATCAGCCCCAGCATTTT
many	.	TRBV11-2	TRBJ1-2	CASRSGTYGYTF	TGTGCCAGCAGATCCGGGACGTATGGCTACACCTTC
many	TRBD1	TRBV2	TRBJ2-7	CASSEGGQGAYEQYF	TGTGCCAGCAGTGAAGGAGGGCAGGGGGCCTACGAGCAGTACTTC
many	.	TRBV12-3/TRBV12-4	TRBJ1-1	CASTGGWNTEAFF	TGTGCCAGCACCGGGGGGTGGAACACTGAAGCTTTCTTT
few	TRBD1	TRBV20-1	TRBJ2-2	CSALTGVNTGELFF	TGCAGTGCTTTGACAGGGGTTAACACCGGGGAGCTGTTTTTT
many	TRBD1	TRBV28	TRBJ2-7	CATRDSSYEQYF	TGTGCCACCAGGGACAGCTCCTACGAGCAGTACTTC
many	.	TRBV11-2	TRBJ1-1	CASSPPGPENTEAFF	TGTGCCAGCAGCCCCCCGGGGCCGGAGAACACTGAAGCTTTCTTT
few	TRBD1	TRBV4-1	TRBJ1-4	CASSHVSQGGKEKLFF	TGCGCCAGCAGCCATGTCTCTCAGGGGGGAAAGGAAAAACTGTTTTTT
many	TRBD2	TRBV9	TRBJ2-5	CASSPRGSGGLETQYF	TGTGCCAGCAGCCCCCGGGGTAGCGGGGGCTTAGAGACCCAGTACTTC
many	TRBD1	TRBV29-1	TRBJ1-1	CSVGGQGTADTEAFF	TGCAGCGTTGGCGGACAGGGCACGGCGGACACTGAAGCTTTCTTT